What follows are 8 T cell receptor beta chains derived from one specimen sequenced in a study of blood T cell repertoires in COVID-19. Profiled with immunoSEQ multiplex PCR; TCRdb holds only in-frame clones, not every one. The sample comprises tens of thousands of clones, roughly 85% of which are singletons, and over 4.5% rests with the top ten. Sequencing was done on a sample of peripheral blood. Receptors were obtained from a human donor in a cohort sampled during active COVID-19.

The chain uses TRBV19 and TRBJ2-7; 9 positions agree with TRBD2. V gave up 5 bases and J gave up 0 bases; unmatched junction bases: 5. The CDR3 length is 15 residues. Germline V gene lookup returns CDR1 LNHDA and CDR2 SQIVND (reference sequence). The CDR3 sequence: CASSQKREASYEQYF. CDR3 DNA: TGTGCCAGTAGTCAAAAGCGGGAGGCCTCCTACGAGCAGTACTTC.

The chain carries TRBV19 and TRBJ1-1, with a tentative D call TRBD1 (5 bases). V was shortened by 5 bases and J by 6 bases, with 19 bases between the two germline ends. From germline, CDR1 is LNHDA and CDR2 SQIVND (reference sequence). The CDR3 is 15 amino acids. CDR3 in DNA: TGTGCCAGTAGTTCCGTCCCCTTGGAAGGGGCTGAAGCTTTCTTT. This gives the protein CASSSVPLEGAEAFF.

The chain recombines TRBV5-1 with TRBJ2-1; D ambiguous. In germline, CDR1 is SGHRS, CDR2 YFSETQ. V was trimmed by 4 bases and J by 8 bases, leaving 7 bases between them. This CDR3 comprises 11 residues. Here the CDR3 reads CASSERDEQFF. CDR3 nucleotides: TGCGCCAGCAGCGAGCGTGATGAGCAGTTCTTC.

This chain connects TRBV19 to TRBJ1-2; 9 positions agree with TRBD1. CDR1 is LNHDA and CDR2 is SQIVND in the germline V gene (reference sequence). The V and J ends lost 8 bases and 3 bases, in that order; junction bases with no gene match: 7. CDR3 length: 14 residues. DNA of the CDR3: TGTGCCAGTCATCGACAGGGGGGAGACTATGGCTACACCTTC. This translates into CASHRQGGDYGYTF.

The genes are TRBV5-6 and TRBJ1-4, with 7 positions matching TRBD1. The CDR3 is 15 residues long. V was pared by 4 bases and J by 8 bases, with 11 bases of the junction left unmatched. Germline CDR1 reads SGHDT; CDR2 reads YYEEEE. The CDR3 is CASSAERGLGEKLFF. The CDR3 DNA follows: TGTGCCAGCAGCGCTGAAAGGGGGCTGGGGGAAAAACTGTTTTTT.

In its sample, this clone was seen once. The rearrangement joins TRBV6-5 to TRBJ2-7; D gene ambiguous. The CDR3 loop spans 13 amino acids. The V gene's germline CDR1 is MNHEY and CDR2 SVGAGI. V was shortened by 2 bases and J by 2 bases, with 7 bases between the two germline ends. The CDR3 loop is CASSYGQTYEQYF. CDR3 sequence (DNA): TGTGCCAGCAGTTACGGGCAGACCTACGAGCAGTACTTC.

The V gene is TRBV5-1, the J gene TRBJ1-4, with D perhaps matching TRBD1 (5 bases). The CDR3 spans 15 residues. From germline, CDR1 is SGHRS and CDR2 YFSETQ. The V gene lost 4 bases and the J gene lost 8 bases, with 18 bases spanning the gap. In DNA, the CDR3 is TGCGCCAGCAGCGCCCTTGGGGGGATCCGAGAAAAACTGTTTTTT. This translates into CASSALGGIREKLFF. Full variable domain (remainder filled in from reference TRBV5-1 and TRBJ1-4): KAGVTQTPRYLIKTRGQQVTLSCSPISGHRSVSWYQQTPGQGLQFLFEYFSETQRNKGNFPGRFSGRQFSNSRSEMNVSTLELGDSALYLCASSALGGIREKLFFGSGTQLSVL.

The V call is TRBV14, the J call TRBJ2-7, with a weak D call TRBD2 (6 bases). The CDR3 runs to 16 residues. V was cut by 1 base and J by 5 bases, with 18 bases left in between. The germline V gene encodes CDR1 SGHDN and CDR2 FVKESK. DNA for the CDR3: TGTGCCAGCAGCCAAGCCCGCAGTAGCGGAGTCGACGAGCAGTACTTC. This gives the protein CASSQARSSGVDEQYF.